This entry describes one T cell receptor beta chain. Antigen specificity is unknown. The table came from immunoSEQ multiplex PCR; TCRdb's copy has only in-frame clones and leaves some out. The sample has roughly 10,000 clones; around 96% are singletons. The CDR3 loop spans 15 amino acids. Germline V lookup: CDR1 LNHNV, CDR2 YYDKDF (reference sequence). With V trimmed by 1 base and J by 3 bases, 6 bases remained unmatched. This sample was taken from a study of regulatory and conventional T cells in RAG deficiency. Whole-study results and caveats: These Omenn syndrome Treg sorts may hold peripherally activated cells instead. Shannon entropy was markedly lower and Simpson indices higher in RAG-deficient patients than control T-cell subsets. Shorter CDR3s in all patient subsets; >75% Treg-Tconv overlap in Omenn.

Genomic DNA came from blood conventional CD4+ T cells gated CD25-low CD127-high. The eight patients with RAG deficiency had SCID (one), Omenn syndrome (two), or CID/atypical SCID (five). The J gene is TRBJ2-7, the V gene TRBV15; 7 nucleotides agree with TRBD1. This receptor was obtained from a human donor with RAG deficiency presenting as severe combined immunodeficiency. Specimen: CD4+ effector T cells sorted from blood. CDR3 in amino acids: CATSRAGTDFYEQYF. The CDR3 DNA reads TGTGCCACCAGCAGAGCGGGGACAGATTTCTACGAGCAGTACTTC.